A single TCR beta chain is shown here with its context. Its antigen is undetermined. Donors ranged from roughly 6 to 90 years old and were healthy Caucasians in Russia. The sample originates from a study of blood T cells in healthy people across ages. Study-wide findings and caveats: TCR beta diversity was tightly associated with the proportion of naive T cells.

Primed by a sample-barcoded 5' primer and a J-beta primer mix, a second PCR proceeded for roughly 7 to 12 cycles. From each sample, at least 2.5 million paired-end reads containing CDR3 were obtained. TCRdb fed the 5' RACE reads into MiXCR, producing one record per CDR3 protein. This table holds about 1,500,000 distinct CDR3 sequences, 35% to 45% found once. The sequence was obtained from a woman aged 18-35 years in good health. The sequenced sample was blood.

CDR3 amino acids: CASSLVASGFAIGELFF. The CDR3 DNA sequence: TGCGCCAGCAGCTTGGTAGCTAGCGGGTTCGCTATCGGGGAGCTGTTTTTT. This sequence joins TRBV5-1 and TRBJ2-2, with 8 bases identical to TRBD2. The CDR3 is made up of 17 amino acids. Germline V lookup: CDR1 SGHRS, CDR2 YFSETQ. Unmatched junction bases numbered 11, after V lost 0 bases and J lost 7 bases.